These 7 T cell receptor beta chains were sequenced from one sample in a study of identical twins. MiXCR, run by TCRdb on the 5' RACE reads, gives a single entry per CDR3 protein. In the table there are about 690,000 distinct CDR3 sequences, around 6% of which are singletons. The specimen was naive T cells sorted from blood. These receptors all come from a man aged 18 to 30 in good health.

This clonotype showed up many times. The CDR3 protein is CASSLDPGYTF. The CDR3 DNA follows: TGTGCCAGCAGCTTGGACCCTGGCTACACCTTC. V gene TRBV5-5 combines with J gene TRBJ1-2; D ambiguous. The CDR3 has 11 amino acids. Germline loops: CDR1 SGHKS, CDR2 YYEKEE (reference sequence). Trimming pared 0 bases from V and 7 bases from J, leaving 4 bases between.

Here the CDR3 DNA reads TGCGCCAGCAGCCAAGATTTCGCCAGGTCCCCTAACTATGGCTACACCTTC. As protein: CASSQDFARSPNYGYTF. The V gene is TRBV4-1, the J gene TRBJ1-2, with unresolved D. Trimming pared 0 bases from V and 0 bases from J, leaving 14 bases between. Germline CDR1 and CDR2: MGHRA and YSYEKL. The CDR3 sequence is 17 residues long.

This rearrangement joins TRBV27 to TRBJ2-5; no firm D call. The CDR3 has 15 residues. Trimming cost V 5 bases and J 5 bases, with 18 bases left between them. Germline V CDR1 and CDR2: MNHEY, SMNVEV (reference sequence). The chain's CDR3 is CASSPSTGLGETQYF. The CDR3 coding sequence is TGTGCCAGCAGTCCGTCAACTGGCCTGGGGGAGACCCAGTACTTC.

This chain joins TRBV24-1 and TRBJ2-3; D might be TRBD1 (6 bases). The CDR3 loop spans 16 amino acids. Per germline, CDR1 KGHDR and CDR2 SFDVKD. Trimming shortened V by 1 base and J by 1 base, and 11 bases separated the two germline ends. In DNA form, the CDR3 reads TGTGCCACCAGTGATTTCAGGGGCACAGGCACAGATACGCAGTATTTT. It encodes CATSDFRGTGTDTQYF.

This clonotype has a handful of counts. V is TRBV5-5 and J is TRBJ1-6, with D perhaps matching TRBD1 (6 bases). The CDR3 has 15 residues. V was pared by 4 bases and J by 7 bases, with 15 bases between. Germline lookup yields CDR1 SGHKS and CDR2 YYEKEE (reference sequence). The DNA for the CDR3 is TGTGCCAGCAGCGACCTACAGGGTTGGAATTCACCCCTCCACTTT. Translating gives CASSDLQGWNSPLHF.

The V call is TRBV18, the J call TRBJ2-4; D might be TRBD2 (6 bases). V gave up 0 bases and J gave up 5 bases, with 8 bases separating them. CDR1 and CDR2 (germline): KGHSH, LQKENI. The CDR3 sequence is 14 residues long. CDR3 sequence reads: CASSPPAGQNIQYF. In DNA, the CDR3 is TGTGCCAGCTCACCACCGGCGGGGCAAAACATTCAGTACTTC.

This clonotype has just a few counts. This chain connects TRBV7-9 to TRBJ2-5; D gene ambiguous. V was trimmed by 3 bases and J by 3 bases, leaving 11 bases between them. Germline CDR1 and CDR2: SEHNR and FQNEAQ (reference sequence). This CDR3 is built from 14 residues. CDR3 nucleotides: TGTGCCAGCAGCTTCGAGAGGCAGGAAGAGACCCAGTACTTC. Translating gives CASSFERQEETQYF.